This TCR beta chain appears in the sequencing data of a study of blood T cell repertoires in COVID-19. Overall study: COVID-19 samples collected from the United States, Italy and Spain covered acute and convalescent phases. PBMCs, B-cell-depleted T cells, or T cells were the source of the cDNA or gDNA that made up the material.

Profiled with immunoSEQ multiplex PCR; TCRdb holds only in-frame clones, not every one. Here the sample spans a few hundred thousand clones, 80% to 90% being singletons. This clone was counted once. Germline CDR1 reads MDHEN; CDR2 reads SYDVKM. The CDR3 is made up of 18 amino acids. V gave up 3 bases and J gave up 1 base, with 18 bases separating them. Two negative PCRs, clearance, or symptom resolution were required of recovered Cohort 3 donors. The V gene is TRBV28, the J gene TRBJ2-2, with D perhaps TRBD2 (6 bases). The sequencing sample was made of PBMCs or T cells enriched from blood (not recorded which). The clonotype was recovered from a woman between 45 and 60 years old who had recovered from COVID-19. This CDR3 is CASSLVPFGAGNTGELFF. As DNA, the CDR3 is TGTGCCAGCAGTTTGGTCCCCTTCGGAGCGGGGAACACCGGGGAGCTGTTTTTT.